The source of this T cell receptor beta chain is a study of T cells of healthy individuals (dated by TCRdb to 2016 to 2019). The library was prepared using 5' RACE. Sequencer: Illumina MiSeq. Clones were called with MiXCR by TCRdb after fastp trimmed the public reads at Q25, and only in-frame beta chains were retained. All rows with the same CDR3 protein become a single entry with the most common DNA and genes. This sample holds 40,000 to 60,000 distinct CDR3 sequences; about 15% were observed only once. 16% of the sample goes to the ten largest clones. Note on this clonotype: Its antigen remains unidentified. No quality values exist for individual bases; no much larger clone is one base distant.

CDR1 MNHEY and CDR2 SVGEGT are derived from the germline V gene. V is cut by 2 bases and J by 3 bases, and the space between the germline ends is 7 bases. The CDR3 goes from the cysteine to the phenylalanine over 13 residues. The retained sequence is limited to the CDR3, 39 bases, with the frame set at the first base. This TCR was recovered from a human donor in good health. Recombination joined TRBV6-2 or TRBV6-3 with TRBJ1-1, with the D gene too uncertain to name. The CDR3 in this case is CASSYRRDTEAFF. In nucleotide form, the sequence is TGTGCCAGCAGTTACAGAAGGGACACTGAAGCTTTCTTT.